This T cell receptor (beta chain) was sequenced for a study of PD-1 blockade in classical Hodgkin lymphoma. Study in general: Every 2 weeks, patients had 3 mg/kg nivolumab intravenously.

The CDR3 is 13 residues long. CDR1 and CDR2 (germline): SNHLY, FYNNEI. V was shortened by 7 bases and J by 6 bases, with 12 bases between the two germline ends. Every single patient, without exception, relapsed after autologous stem cell transplantation, and brentuximab vedotin exposure varied. Study conclusions and caveats: The baseline diversity of complete responders showed similarity to that of newly diagnosed patients. Reports indicated that newly diagnosed patients had lower baseline TCR diversity than healthy donors did. Significantly greater TCR diversity emerged by C4D1 in CD4+ cells but not CD8+ cells.

Clones were read by immunoSEQ multiplex PCR, and TCRdb kept only the in-frame ones, dropping some. In the table there are about 37,000 clones, about 80% of which are singletons. A note on this clone: The antigen is unknown.

The clonotype comes from a human donor with classical Hodgkin lymphoma. Sequenced material: peripheral blood mononuclear cells (PBMCs), taken before the second cycle of nivolumab. V usage is TRBV2 and J usage is TRBJ2-2, with D perhaps given as TRBD1 or TRBD2 (6 bases each). DNA of the CDR3: TGTGCCAGCATGGCAGGGGAGGCCGGGGAGCTGTTTTTT. This sequence encodes CASMAGEAGELFF. The full variable domain, rest sourced from reference TRBV2 and TRBJ2-2, is EPEVTQTPSHQVTQMGQEVILRCVPISNHLYFYWYRQILGQKVEFLVSFYNNEISEKSEIFDDQFSVERPDGSNFTLKIRSTKLEDSAMYFCASMAGEAGELFFGEGSRLTVL.